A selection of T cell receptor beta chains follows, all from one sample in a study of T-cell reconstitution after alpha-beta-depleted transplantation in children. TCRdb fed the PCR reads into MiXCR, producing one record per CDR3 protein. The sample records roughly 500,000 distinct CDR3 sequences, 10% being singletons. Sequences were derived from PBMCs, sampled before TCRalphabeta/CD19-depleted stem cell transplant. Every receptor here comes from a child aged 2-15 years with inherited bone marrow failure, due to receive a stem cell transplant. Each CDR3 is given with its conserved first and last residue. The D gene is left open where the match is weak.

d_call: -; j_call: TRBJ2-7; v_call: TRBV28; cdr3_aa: CASNIQGRLSYEQYF
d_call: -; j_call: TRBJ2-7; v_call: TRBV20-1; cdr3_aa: CSARDSSRDRTYEQYF
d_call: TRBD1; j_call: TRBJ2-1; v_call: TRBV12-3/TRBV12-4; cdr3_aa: CASSGQGPNEQFF
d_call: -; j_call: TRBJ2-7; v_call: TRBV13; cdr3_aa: CASSLGWLSSYEQYF
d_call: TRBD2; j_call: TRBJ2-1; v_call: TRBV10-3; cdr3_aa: CAISDPGLAANEQFF
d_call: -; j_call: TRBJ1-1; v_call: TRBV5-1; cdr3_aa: CASSLGGITEAFF
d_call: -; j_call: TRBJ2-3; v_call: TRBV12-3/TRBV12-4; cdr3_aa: CASSLEGTTDTQYF
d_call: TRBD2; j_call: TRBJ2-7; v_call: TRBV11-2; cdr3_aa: CASRSGGSGRGGPYEQYF
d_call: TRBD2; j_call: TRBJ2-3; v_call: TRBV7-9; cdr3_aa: CASSYRLAGRTDTQYF
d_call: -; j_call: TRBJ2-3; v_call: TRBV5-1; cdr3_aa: CASSSSGSTDTQYF
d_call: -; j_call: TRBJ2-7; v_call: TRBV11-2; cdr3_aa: CASSYVEVRSYEQYF
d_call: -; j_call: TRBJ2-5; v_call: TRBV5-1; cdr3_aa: CASSLEGGRETQYF
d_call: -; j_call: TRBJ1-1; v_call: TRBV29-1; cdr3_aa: CSVVGNAEAFF
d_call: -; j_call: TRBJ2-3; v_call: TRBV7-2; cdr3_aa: CASSRDSGSDTQYF
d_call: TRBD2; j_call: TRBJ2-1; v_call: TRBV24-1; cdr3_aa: CATSDLGLTGTSSDEQFF
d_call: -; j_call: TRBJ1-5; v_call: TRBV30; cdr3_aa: CAWSVGQPQHF
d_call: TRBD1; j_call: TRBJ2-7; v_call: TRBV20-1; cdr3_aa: CSAGRTGGFYEQYF
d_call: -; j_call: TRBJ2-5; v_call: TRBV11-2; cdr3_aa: CASSLYLLEGADQETQYF
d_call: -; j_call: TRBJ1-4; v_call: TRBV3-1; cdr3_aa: CASSHPGTATNEKLFF
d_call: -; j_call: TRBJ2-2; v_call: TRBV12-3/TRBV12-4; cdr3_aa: CASTPRRGIGELFF
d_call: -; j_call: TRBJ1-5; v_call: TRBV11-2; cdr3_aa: CASSLAGSGQPQHF
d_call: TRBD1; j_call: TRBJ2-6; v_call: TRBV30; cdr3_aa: CAWSATGKGKPGANVLTF
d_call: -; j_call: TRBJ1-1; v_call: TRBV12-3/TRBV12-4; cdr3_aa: CASILGRTEAFF
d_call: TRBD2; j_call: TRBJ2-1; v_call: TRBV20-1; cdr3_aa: CSARYSGSLGRGEQFF
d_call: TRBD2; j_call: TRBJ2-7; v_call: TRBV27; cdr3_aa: CASSVAGGSTYEQYF
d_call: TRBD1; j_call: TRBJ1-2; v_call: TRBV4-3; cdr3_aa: CASSQTGTGLDYGYTF
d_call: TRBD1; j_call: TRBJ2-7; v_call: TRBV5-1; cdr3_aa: CASSPGTGGFYEQYF
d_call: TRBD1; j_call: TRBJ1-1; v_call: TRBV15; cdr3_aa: CATGKGAHTEAFF
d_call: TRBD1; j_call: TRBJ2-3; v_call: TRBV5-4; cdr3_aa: CASSFGPSRLQGSTDTQYF
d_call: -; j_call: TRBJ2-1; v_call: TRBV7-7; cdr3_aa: CASSPGARAEQFF
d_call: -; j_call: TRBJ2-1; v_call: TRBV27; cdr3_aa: CASSLIAGGTSEQFF
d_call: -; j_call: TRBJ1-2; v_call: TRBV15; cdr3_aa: CATSRQRNYGYTF
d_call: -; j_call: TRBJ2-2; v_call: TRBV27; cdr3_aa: CASRGRLNTGELFF
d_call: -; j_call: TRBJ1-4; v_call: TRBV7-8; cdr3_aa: CASSPLPRGNEKLFF
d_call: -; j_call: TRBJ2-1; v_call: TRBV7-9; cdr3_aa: CASSFAAGPGGLF
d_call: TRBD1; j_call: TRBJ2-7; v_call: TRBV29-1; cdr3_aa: CSAGQTYEQYF
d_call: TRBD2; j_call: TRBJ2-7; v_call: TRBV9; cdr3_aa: CASSALAGGLHEQYF
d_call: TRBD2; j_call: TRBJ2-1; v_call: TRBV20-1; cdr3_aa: CSASGRARENEQFF
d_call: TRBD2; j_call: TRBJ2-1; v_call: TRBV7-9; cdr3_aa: CASSVPSGGSYNEQFF
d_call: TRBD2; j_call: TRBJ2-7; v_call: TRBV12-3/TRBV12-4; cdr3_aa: CASSQRLAGGPYEQYF